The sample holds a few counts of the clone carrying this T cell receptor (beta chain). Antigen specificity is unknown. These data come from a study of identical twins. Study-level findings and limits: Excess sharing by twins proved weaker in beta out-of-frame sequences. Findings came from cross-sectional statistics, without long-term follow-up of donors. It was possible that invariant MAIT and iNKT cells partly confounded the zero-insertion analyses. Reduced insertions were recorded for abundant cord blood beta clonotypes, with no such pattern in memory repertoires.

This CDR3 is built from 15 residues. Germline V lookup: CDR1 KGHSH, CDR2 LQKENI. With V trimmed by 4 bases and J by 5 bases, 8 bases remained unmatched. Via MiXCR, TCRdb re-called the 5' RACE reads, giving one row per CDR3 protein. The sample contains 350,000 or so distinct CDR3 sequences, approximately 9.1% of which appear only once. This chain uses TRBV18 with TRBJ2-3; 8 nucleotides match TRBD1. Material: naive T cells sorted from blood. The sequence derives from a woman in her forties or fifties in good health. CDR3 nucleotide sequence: TGTGCCAGCTCACTGTCAGGGGGCGCAGAAGATACGCAGTATTTT. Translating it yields CASSLSGGAEDTQYF.